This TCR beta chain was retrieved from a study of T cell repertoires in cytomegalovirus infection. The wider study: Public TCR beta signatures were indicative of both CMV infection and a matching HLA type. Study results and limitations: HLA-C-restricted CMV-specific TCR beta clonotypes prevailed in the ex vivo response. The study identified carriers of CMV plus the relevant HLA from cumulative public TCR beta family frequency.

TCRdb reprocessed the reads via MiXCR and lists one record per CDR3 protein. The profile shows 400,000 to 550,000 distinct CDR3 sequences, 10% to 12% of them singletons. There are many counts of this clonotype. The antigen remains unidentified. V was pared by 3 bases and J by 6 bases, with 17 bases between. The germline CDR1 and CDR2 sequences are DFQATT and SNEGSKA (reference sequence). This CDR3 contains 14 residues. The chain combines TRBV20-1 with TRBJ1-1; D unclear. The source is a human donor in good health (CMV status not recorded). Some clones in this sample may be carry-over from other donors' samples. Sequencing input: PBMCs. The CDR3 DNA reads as TGCAGTGCTAGTGGTCTTAAGGGTTCAGCTGAAGCTTTCTTT. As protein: CSASGLKGSAEAFF.